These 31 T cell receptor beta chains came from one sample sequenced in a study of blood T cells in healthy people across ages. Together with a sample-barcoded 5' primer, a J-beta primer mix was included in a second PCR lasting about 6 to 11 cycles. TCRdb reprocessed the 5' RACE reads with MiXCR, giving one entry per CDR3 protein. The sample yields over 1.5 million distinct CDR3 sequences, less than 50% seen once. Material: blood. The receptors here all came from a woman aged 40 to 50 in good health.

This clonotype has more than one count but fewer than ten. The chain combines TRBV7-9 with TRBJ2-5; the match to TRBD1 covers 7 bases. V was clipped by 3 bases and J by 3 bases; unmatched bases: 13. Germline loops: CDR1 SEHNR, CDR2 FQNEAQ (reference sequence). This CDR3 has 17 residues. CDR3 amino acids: CASSFLEGQRREETQYF. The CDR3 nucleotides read TGTGCCAGCAGCTTTCTCGAGGGACAGCGCCGAGAAGAGACCCAGTACTTC.

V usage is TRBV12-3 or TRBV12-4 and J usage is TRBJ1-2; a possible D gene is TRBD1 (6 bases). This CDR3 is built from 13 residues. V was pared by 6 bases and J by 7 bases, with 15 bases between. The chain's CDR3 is CASSQNTGSGYTF. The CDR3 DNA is TGTGCCAGCAGCCAAAATACAGGGAGTGGCTACACCTTC.

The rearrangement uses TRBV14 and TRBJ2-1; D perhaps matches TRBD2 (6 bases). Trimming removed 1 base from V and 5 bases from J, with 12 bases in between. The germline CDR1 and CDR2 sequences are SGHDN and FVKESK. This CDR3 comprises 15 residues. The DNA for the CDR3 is TGTGCCAGCAGCCAAGTTGCGGGACTCCACAATGAGCAGTTCTTC. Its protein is CASSQVAGLHNEQFF.

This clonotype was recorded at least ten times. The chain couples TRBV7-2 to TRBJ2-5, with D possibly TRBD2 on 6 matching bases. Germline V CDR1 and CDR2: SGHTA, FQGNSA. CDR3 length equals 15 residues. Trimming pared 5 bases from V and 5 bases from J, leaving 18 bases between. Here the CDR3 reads CASSPPGHGGETQYF. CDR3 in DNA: TGTGCCAGCAGCCCCCCCGGTCACGGGGGTGAGACCCAGTACTTC.

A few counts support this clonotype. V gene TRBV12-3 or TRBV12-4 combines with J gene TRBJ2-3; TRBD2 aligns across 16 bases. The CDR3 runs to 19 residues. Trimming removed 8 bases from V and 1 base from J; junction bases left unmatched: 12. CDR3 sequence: CASLPGTSGGAGGTDTQYF. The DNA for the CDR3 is TGTGCCAGCCTCCCCGGGACTAGCGGGGGGGCCGGAGGCACAGATACGCAGTATTTT.

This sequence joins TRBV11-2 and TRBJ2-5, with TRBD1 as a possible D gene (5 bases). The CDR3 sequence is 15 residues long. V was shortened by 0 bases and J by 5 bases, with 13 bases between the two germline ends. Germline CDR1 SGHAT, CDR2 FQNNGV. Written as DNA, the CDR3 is TGTGCCAGCAGCTTAGAAGTAGGGGTGCTCGAGACCCAGTACTTC. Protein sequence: CASSLEVGVLETQYF.

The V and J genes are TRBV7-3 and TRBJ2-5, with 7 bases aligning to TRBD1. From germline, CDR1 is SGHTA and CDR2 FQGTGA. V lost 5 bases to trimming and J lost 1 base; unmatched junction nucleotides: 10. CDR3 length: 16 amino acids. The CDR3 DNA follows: TGTGCCAGCAGCCCGGGAAAGACAGGGACCCAAGAGACCCAGTACTTC. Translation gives CASSPGKTGTQETQYF. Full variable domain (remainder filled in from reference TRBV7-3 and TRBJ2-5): GAGVSQTPSNKVTEKGKYVELRCDPISGHTALYWYRQSLGQGPEFLIYFQGTGAADDSGLPNDRFFAVRPEGSVSTLKIQRTERGDSAVYLCASSPGKTGTQETQYFGPGTRLLVL.

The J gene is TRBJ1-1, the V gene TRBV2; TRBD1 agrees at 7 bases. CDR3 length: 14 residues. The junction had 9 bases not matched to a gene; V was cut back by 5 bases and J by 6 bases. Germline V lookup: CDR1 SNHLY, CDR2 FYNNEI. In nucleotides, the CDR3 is TGTGCCAGCAGTTCCGACAGGGTGAGCTCTGAAGCTTTCTTT. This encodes CASSSDRVSSEAFF.

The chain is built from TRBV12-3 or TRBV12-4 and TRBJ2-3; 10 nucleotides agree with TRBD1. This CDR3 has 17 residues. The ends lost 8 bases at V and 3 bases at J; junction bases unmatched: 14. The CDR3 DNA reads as TGTGCCAGCGATTCCACCCGGGGGACAGGGGTAACAGATACGCAGTATTTT. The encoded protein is CASDSTRGTGVTDTQYF.

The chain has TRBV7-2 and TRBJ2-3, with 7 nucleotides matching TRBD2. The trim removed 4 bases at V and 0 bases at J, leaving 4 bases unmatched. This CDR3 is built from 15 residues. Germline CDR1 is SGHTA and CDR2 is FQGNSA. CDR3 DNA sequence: TGTGCCAGCAGCTCTAGCGGCCCTAGCACAGATACGCAGTATTTT. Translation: CASSSSGPSTDTQYF.

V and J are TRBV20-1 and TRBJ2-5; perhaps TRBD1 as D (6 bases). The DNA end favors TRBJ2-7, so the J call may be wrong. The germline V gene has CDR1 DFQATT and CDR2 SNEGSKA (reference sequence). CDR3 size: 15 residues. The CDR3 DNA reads TGCAGTGCTAGAGTCTACGGGACATGGTTAGGCGAGCAGTACTTC. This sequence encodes CSARVYGTWLGEQYF.

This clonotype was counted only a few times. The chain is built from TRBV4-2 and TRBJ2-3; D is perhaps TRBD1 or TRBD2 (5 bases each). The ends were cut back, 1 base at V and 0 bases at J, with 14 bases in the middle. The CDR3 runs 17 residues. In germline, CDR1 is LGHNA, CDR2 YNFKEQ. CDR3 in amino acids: CASSQVKGPPSTDTQYF. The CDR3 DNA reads TGTGCCAGCAGCCAAGTTAAGGGACCTCCTAGCACAGATACGCAGTATTTT.

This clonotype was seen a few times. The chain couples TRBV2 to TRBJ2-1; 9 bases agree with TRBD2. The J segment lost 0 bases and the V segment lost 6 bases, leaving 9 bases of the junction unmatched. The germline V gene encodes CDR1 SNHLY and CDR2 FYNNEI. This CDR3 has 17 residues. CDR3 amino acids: CASRPSTSGSSYNEQFF. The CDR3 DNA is TGTGCCAGCAGGCCTTCGACTAGCGGAAGCTCCTACAATGAGCAGTTCTTC. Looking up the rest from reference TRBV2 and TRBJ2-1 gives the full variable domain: EPEVTQTPSHQVTQMGQEVILRCVPISNHLYFYWYRQILGQKVEFLVSFYNNEISEKSEIFDDQFSVERPDGSNFTLKIRSTKLEDSAMYFCASRPSTSGSSYNEQFFGPGTRLTVL.

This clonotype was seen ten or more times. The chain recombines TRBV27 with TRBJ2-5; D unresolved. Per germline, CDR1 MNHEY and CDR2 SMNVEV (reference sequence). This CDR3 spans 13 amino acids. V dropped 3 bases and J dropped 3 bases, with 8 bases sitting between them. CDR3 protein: CASSFAPEETQYF. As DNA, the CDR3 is TGTGCCAGCAGTTTCGCGCCCGAAGAGACCCAGTACTTC.

As DNA, the CDR3 is TGTGCCAGCAGCCAGGGCAGCCTCCTCGAAAAACTGTTTTTT. Amino acids: CASSQGSLLEKLFF. The V gene is TRBV4-2, the J gene TRBJ1-4; no definite D call. The CDR3 is 14 amino acids. Trimming stripped 3 bases from V and 8 bases from J, with 13 bases between. Looked up from germline, CDR1 is LGHNA and CDR2 is YNFKEQ.

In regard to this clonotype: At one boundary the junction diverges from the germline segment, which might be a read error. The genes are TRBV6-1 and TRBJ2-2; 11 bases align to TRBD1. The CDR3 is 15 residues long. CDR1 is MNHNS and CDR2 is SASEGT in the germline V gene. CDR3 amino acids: CAGSGQGAVSGELFF. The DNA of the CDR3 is TGTGCCGGCAGTGGACAGGGGGCAGTGTCCGGGGAGCTGTTTTTT.

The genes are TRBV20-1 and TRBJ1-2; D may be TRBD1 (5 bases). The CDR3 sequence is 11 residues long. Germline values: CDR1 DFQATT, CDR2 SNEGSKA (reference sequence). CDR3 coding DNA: TGCACCCAGCGGCAGGGTCGAGGCTACACCTTC. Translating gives CTQRQGRGYTF.

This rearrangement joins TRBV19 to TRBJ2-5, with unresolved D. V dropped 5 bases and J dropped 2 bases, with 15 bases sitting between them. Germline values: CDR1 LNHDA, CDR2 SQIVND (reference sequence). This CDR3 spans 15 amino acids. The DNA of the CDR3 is TGTGCCAGTAGTCCCGATCTCGACAAGCAAGAGACCCAGTACTTC. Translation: CASSPDLDKQETQYF.

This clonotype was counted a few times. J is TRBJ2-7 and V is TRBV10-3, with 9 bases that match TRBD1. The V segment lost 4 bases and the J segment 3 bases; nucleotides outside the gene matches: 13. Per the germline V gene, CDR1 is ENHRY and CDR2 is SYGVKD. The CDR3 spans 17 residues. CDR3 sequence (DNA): TGTGCCATCAGTGGAACGCAATGGGACAGGGCGGGCTACGAGCAGTACTTC. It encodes CAISGTQWDRAGYEQYF.

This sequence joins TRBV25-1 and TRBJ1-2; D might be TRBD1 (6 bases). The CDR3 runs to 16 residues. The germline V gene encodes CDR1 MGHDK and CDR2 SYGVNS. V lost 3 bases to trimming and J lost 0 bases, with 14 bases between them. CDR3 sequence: CASSERGGTANYGYTF. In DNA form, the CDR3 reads TGTGCCAGCAGTGAGAGGGGGGGGACTGCTAACTATGGCTACACCTTC.

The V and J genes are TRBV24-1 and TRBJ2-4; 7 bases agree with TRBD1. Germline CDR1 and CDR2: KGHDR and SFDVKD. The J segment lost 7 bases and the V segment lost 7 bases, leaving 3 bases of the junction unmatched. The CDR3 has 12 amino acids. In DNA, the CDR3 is TGTGCCACCAGCGACAGGGCGAACATTCAGTACTTC. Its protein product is CATSDRANIQYF.

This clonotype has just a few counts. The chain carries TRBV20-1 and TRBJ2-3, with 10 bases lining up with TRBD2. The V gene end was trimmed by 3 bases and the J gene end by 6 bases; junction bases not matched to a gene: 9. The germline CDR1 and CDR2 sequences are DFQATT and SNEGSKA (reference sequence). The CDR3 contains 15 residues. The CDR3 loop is CSASFLLAGKDTQYF. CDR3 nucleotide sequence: TGCAGTGCTAGTTTTTTACTAGCGGGGAAGGATACGCAGTATTTT.

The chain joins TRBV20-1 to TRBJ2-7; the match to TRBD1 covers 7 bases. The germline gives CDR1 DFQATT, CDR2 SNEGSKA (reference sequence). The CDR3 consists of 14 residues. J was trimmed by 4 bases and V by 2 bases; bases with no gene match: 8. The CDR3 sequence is CSARPTGRLYEQYF. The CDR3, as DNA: TGCAGTGCTAGACCGACAGGGAGACTTTACGAGCAGTACTTC.

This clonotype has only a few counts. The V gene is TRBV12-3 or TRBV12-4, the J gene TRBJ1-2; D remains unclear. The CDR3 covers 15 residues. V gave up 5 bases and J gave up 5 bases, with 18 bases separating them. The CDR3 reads CASSPLGGSQYGYTF. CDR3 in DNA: TGTGCCAGCAGTCCGTTGGGAGGGTCCCAGTATGGCTACACCTTC.

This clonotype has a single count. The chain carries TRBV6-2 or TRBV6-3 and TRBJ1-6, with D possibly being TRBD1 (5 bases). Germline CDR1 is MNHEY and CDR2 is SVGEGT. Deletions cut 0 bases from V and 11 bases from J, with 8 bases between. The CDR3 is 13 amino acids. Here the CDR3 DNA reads TGTGCCAGCAGTTACTCGATAGGGGCACCCCTCCACTTT. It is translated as CASSYSIGAPLHF.

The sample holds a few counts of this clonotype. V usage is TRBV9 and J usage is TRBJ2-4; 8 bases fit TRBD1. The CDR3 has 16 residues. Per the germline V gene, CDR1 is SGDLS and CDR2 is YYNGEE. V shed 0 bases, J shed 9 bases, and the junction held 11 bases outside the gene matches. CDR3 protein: CASSVGSGGAFGIQYF. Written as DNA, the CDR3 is TGTGCCAGCAGCGTAGGCTCAGGGGGCGCCTTCGGCATTCAGTACTTC.

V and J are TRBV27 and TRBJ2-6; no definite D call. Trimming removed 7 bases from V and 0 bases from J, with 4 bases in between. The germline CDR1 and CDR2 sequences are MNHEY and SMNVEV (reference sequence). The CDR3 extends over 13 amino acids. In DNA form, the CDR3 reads TGTGCCAGCATGGGCTCTGGGGCCAACGTCCTGACTTTC. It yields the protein CASMGSGANVLTF.

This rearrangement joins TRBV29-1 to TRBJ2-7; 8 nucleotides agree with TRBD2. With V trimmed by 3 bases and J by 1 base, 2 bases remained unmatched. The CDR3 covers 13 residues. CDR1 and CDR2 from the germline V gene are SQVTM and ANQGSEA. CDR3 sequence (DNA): TGCAGCGTTGACGGGGGGGCTTCCTACGAGCAGTACTTC. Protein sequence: CSVDGGASYEQYF.

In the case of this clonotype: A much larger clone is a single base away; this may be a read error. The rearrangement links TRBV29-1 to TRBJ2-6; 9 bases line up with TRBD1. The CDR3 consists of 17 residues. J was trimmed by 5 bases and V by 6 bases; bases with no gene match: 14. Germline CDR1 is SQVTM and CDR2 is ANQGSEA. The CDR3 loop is CSVAPGQGTPRANVLTF. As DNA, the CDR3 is TGCAGCGTAGCGCCGGGACAGGGCACGCCTAGGGCCAACGTCCTGACTTTC.

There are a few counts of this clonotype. In nucleotides, the CDR3 is TGTGCCAGCAGTCCAGGTGATGGTCTCGGTGGGGCCAACGTCCTGACTTTC. Amino acid sequence: CASSPGDGLGGANVLTF. The rearrangement uses TRBV6-1 and TRBJ2-6, with unresolved D. CDR3 length: 17 amino acids. V lost 5 bases and J lost 3, with 17 bases in between. The germline V gene has CDR1 MNHNS and CDR2 SASEGT.

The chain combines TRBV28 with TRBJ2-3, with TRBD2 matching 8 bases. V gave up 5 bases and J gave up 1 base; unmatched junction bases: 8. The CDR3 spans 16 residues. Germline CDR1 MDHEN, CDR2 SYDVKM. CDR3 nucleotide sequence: TGTGCCAGCAGTCAAGGGGCTAGCGGGCGCACAGATACGCAGTATTTT. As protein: CASSQGASGRTDTQYF.